This TCR beta chain stems from a study of T-cell memory formation after mild COVID-19. Across the whole study: Clusters of TCRs were largely donor specific.

The study's findings and limits: Confirmation of SARS-CoV-2 specificity was lacking for second-wave clones peaking day 37. CD4+ bias marked clones expanding day 15 to 37, unlike balanced contracting clones. Largely, contracting CD4+ clones fell within CM and EM, and contracting CD8+ clones within EMRA.

A few counts support this clonotype. Its specificity is not known. V was shortened by 3 bases and J by 6 bases, with 12 bases between the two germline ends. The germline CDR1 and CDR2 sequences are SQVTM and ANQGSEA. This CDR3 comprises 13 residues. Via MiXCR, TCRdb re-called the 5' RACE reads, giving one row per CDR3 protein. Of 450,000 to 650,000 distinct CDR3 sequences in the sample, about 20% were seen once. The source material was PBMCs or a T cell subset sorted from them (not recorded which). The TCR sequence derives from an adult woman who had mild COVID-19 (a few samples of this study predate the infection). Cell type and time point are not known. The chain couples TRBV29-1 to TRBJ2-1; D is unclear. The CDR3: CSVDLVSSNEQFF. The DNA of the CDR3 is TGCAGCGTTGATTTAGTTTCGTCCAATGAGCAGTTCTTC.